These 20 T cell receptor beta chains share one sample of origin, sequenced in a study of T cell changes during pregnancy in multiple sclerosis. Clones were read by immunoSEQ multiplex PCR, and TCRdb kept only the in-frame ones, dropping some. This table holds more than 50,000 clones, roughly nine tenths found once. Sequenced material: CD4+ T cells from peripheral blood mononuclear cells, taken after pregnancy. The source of these receptors is a female donor in good health, enrolled as a control in a pregnancy study.

This chain connects TRBV18 to TRBJ1-2; TRBD1 aligns across 9 bases. The CDR3 is made up of 14 amino acids. Germline V gives CDR1 KGHSH, CDR2 LQKENI. Unmatched junction bases numbered 4, after V lost 4 bases and J lost 4 bases. CDR3 sequence (DNA): TGTGCCAGCTCACTGGGACAGGGCAGCTATGGCTACACCTTC. It encodes CASSLGQGSYGYTF.

The genes are TRBV6-6 and TRBJ2-3; 8 nucleotides match TRBD2. Germline CDR1 MNHNY, CDR2 SVGAGI (reference sequence). The length of the CDR3 is 15 residues. Germline trimming cut 6 bases from V and 1 base from J; bases unmatched to any gene: 6. DNA for the CDR3: TGTGCCAGCAGCCTGTTAGCGGGACGCACAGATACGCAGTATTTT. Its translation is CASSLLAGRTDTQYF.

V and J are TRBV18 and TRBJ1-2; D is uncertain. CDR1 is KGHSH and CDR2 is LQKENI in the germline V gene. CDR3 size: 13 residues. The V end lost 2 bases, the J end lost 3 bases, and 7 bases lay between the germline ends. Written as DNA, the CDR3 is TGTGCCAGCTCACCAGAACAAGACTATGGCTACACCTTC. Encoded protein: CASSPEQDYGYTF.

This clone was found a few times. The chain has TRBV6-1 and TRBJ1-2; a weak D match, TRBD1 (6 bases). Per the germline V gene, CDR1 is MNHNS and CDR2 is SASEGT. Trimming removed 7 bases from V and 6 bases from J, with 21 bases in between. The CDR3 is 15 amino acids. CDR3: CASIVEDSGVNGYTF. In DNA form, the CDR3 reads TGTGCCAGCATCGTTGAGGACAGCGGCGTCAATGGCTACACCTTC.

The chain has TRBV6-1 and TRBJ1-3, with 7 positions matching TRBD1. From germline, CDR1 is MNHNS and CDR2 SASEGT. J gave up 5 bases and V 2 bases, and 6 bases lay outside the gene matches. The CDR3 has 15 amino acids. The CDR3, as DNA: TGTGCCAGCAGTGAATGGACACAGGGGAGAAACACCATATATTTT. Translation: CASSEWTQGRNTIYF.

CDR3 residues: CASSVAGATNTEAFF. CDR3 in DNA: TGTGCCAGCAGTGTGGCAGGGGCTACGAACACTGAAGCTTTCTTT. This chain uses TRBV2 with TRBJ1-1, with D perhaps TRBD1 (6 bases). V was trimmed by 4 bases and J by 1 base, leaving 13 bases between them. Germline V gene data show CDR1 as SNHLY and CDR2 as FYNNEI. The CDR3 is 15 amino acids.

This clone was detected a few times. The chain carries TRBV2 and TRBJ1-6, with TRBD1 matching 7 bases. CDR3 length: 15 amino acids. The germline CDR1 and CDR2 sequences are SNHLY and FYNNEI. V was pared by 6 bases and J by 6 bases, with 8 bases of the junction left unmatched. The chain's CDR3 is CASSASGTVNSPLHF. The CDR3 bases are TGTGCCAGCAGCGCGTCCGGGACAGTTAATTCACCCCTCCACTTT.

V usage is TRBV5-1 and J usage is TRBJ2-1; D call uncertain. This CDR3 is 18 amino acids long. V lost 4 bases and J 0 bases, leaving 20 bases between the germline ends. CDR1 and CDR2 from the germline V gene are SGHRS and YFSETQ. The CDR3 bases are TGCGCCAGCAGCCAAATGGGCCTACAAGCAAACTCCTACAATGAGCAGTTCTTC. Translated, it gives CASSQMGLQANSYNEQFF.

The V and J genes are TRBV11-3 and TRBJ2-1, with TRBD1 as a possible D gene (6 bases). The CDR3 totals 14 residues. Germline V gives CDR1 SGHNT, CDR2 YENEEA. The germline V and J ends were trimmed by 1 base and 7 bases, with 11 bases remaining between them. In nucleotides, the CDR3 is TGTGCCAGCAGCTTAGTCGGAAGGGGGAATGAGCAGTTCTTC. The encoded protein is CASSLVGRGNEQFF.

This clone was seen just once. The chain is built from TRBV7-9 and TRBJ1-1, with D possibly matching TRBD1 (6 bases). CDR1 and CDR2 (germline): SEHNR, FQNEAQ (reference sequence). The CDR3 runs to 14 residues. The V gene lost 3 bases and the J gene lost 2 bases, with 10 bases spanning the gap. The CDR3: CASSFLQGNTEAFF. For the CDR3, the DNA is TGTGCCAGCAGCTTTCTACAGGGTAACACTGAAGCTTTCTTT.

The V and J genes are TRBV9 and TRBJ2-2; tentatively, D is TRBD2 (5 bases). This CDR3 spans 15 amino acids. V lost 4 bases and J lost 4, with 14 bases in between. Germline CDR1 SGDLS, CDR2 YYNGEE. The CDR3 protein is CASSPRGATTGELFF. DNA of the CDR3: TGTGCCAGCAGCCCCCGGGGAGCGACCACCGGGGAGCTGTTTTTT.

The chain joins TRBV7-2 to TRBJ1-1, with a possible D match to TRBD1 (6 bases). V lost 5 bases and J 4 bases, leaving 14 bases between the germline ends. The germline V gene encodes CDR1 SGHTA and CDR2 FQGNSA. The CDR3 has 14 residues. The CDR3 DNA follows: TGTGCCAGCAGCGTATCCAGGGGTAGCACTGAAGCTTTCTTT. Translation: CASSVSRGSTEAFF.

The chain has TRBV5-1 and TRBJ2-1; 9 nucleotides align to TRBD1. CDR1 and CDR2 from the germline V gene are SGHRS and YFSETQ. The junction had 13 bases not matched to a gene; V was cut back by 0 bases and J by 12 bases. The CDR3 is made up of 16 amino acids. DNA for the CDR3: TGCGCCAGCAGCTTGGCCGGGACAGGGTTAGCAGTCGGGCAGTTCTTC. The encoded protein is CASSLAGTGLAVGQFF. The full variable domain, with the rest looked up from reference TRBV5-1 and TRBJ2-1, is KAGVTQTPRYLIKTRGQQVTLSCSPISGHRSVSWYQQTPGQGLQFLFEYFSETQRNKGNFPGRFSGRQFSNSRSEMNVSTLELGDSALYLCASSLAGTGLAVGQFFGPGTRLTVL.

The V gene is TRBV27, the J gene TRBJ2-7; no firm D call. The germline V gene encodes CDR1 MNHEY and CDR2 SMNVEV (reference sequence). Between the trimmed V and J ends, which lost 6 bases and 2 bases, there was a span of 20 bases. The CDR3 sequence is 16 residues long. The CDR3, as DNA: TGTGCCAGCAGACCCCCGGGTGTACGGCTCACCTACGAGCAGTACTTC. Translating gives CASRPPGVRLTYEQYF.

V usage is TRBV18 and J usage is TRBJ1-3; D uncertain. Trimming removed 0 bases at V and 4 bases at J, with 22 bases between. Germline V gene lookup returns CDR1 KGHSH and CDR2 LQKENI. The CDR3 is 19 amino acids. CDR3 nucleotide sequence: TGTGCCAGCTCACCACCAATCAGTCTGGGAGCGCATGTCGGAAACACCATATATTTT. This gives the protein CASSPPISLGAHVGNTIYF.

The chain recombines TRBV9 with TRBJ1-2; 8 bases agree with TRBD1. The germline gives CDR1 SGDLS, CDR2 YYNGEE. CDR3 size: 13 residues. The junction had 1 base not matched to a gene; V was cut back by 4 bases and J by 2 bases. The CDR3 sequence: CASSRQGNYGYTF. For the CDR3, the DNA is TGTGCCAGCAGCCGACAGGGGAACTATGGCTACACCTTC.

The V call is TRBV30, the J call TRBJ1-1; a possible D gene is TRBD1 (5 bases). This CDR3 is 13 amino acids long. CDR1 and CDR2 from the germline V gene are GTSNPN and SVGIG (reference sequence). Trimming shortened V by 4 bases and J by 3 bases, and 12 bases separated the two germline ends. CDR3 loop: CAWKDGRDTEAFF. The CDR3 coding sequence is TGTGCCTGGAAAGATGGCAGGGACACTGAAGCTTTCTTT.

This clone was seen only a few times. This chain's CDR3 is CAEGSPLHF. In nucleotides, the CDR3 is TGTGCCGAGGGTTCACCCCTCCACTTT. This sequence joins TRBV6-8 and TRBJ1-6; D unclear. The CDR3 consists of 9 residues. CDR1 is MNHGY, CDR2 SAAAGT, per germline. Trimming cost V 11 bases and J 9 bases, with 5 bases left between them.

The chain couples TRBV2 to TRBJ1-4; 10 nucleotides line up with TRBD1. Germline CDR1 SNHLY, CDR2 FYNNEI. After removal of 6 bases from V and 4 bases from J, the junction contained 17 bases not matched to a gene. This CDR3 is built from 19 residues. CDR3: CASSTNLQLDRGLNEKLFF. The CDR3 DNA is TGTGCCAGCAGCACCAACCTACAATTAGACAGGGGGCTTAATGAAAAACTGTTTTTT.

This clone was counted between two and nine times. The CDR3 sequence: CASSLIPPPSPSPLHF. DNA for the CDR3: TGTGCCAGCAGCTTAATTCCCCCTCCCTCCCCTTCACCCCTCCACTTT. The J gene is TRBJ1-6, the V gene TRBV7-3, with D unresolved. This CDR3 is 16 amino acids long. Germline assignment: CDR1 SGHTA and CDR2 FQGTGA. V lost 1 base and J lost 9, with 16 bases in between. Looking up the rest from reference TRBV7-3 and TRBJ1-6 gives the full variable domain: GAGVSQTPSNKVTEKGKYVELRCDPISGHTALYWYRQSLGQGPEFLIYFQGTGAADDSGLPNDRFFAVRPEGSVSTLKIQRTERGDSAVYLCASSLIPPPSPSPLHFGNGTRLTVT.